This TCR beta chain emerged from a study of blood T cell repertoires in COVID-19. Study at large: The study drew acute and convalescent COVID-19 samples from the United States, Italy and Spain. Sources were T cells, B-cell-depleted T cells, or PBMCs; the material itself was cDNA or gDNA.

V shed 8 bases, J shed 3 bases, and the junction held 15 bases outside the gene matches. The germline V gene encodes CDR1 WNHNN and CDR2 SYGVQD (reference sequence). The CDR3 has 17 residues. As originally analysed: Amplification from reference gene primers served as the basis for estimated nucleated cell counts. Using immunoSEQ multiplex PCR, the repertoire was profiled, and TCRdb retains in-frame clones only, with some absent. D and trimming come from the DNA, and the V and J calls and clone size come from that table. The sample contains roughly 150,000 clones, around 88% of which appear only once.

Material for sequencing was peripheral blood. The chain recombines TRBV10-1 with TRBJ2-3; TRBD1 matches 9 bases. This clonotype originated in a human donor in a cohort sampled during active COVID-19. The DNA for the CDR3 is TGCGCCAGCGGACGGCCCGGGACAGGGTCGAGTACAGATACGCAGTATTTT. Its protein is CASGRPGTGSSTDTQYF.